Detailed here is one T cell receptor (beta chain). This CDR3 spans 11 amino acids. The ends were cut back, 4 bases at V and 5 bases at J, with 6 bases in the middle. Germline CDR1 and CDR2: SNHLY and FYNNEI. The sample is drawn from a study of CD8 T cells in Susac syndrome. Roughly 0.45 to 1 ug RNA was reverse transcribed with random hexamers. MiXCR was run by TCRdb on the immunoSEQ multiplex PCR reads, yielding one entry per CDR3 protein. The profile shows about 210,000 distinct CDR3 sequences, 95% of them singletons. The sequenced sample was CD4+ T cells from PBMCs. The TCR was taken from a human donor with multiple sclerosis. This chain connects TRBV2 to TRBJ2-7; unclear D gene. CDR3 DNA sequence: TGTGCCAGCAGTGGGGCTAACGAGCAGTACTTC. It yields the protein CASSGANEQYF.